Listed below are T cell receptor beta chains from one sample, sequenced in a study of T cells in Graves' hyperthyroidism and ophthalmopathy. TCRdb used MiXCR to reprocess the multiplex PCR reads, holding one entry per CDR3 protein. The sample yields some 620,000 distinct CDR3 sequences, roughly 17% seen once. Sequences were obtained from blood. The receptors originated from a woman in her twenties or thirties with Graves' hyperthyroidism. Both conserved end residues are part of each CDR3. D genes are given only for firm matches. Expanded clones are given a class, and other clones once, few, many or no size at all.

v_gene: TRBV28; d_gene: TRBD1; abundance: many; j_gene: TRBJ2-5; CDR3nt: TGTGCCAGCTACAGGGGGTACCAAGAGACCCAGTACTTC; CDR3aa: CASYRGYQETQYF
v_gene: TRBV5-1; d_gene: NA; abundance: many; j_gene: TRBJ2-7; CDR3nt: TGCGCCAGCAGCGTCTCCGGGCCAAGCACCTACGAGCAGTACTTC; CDR3aa: CASSVSGPSTYEQYF
v_gene: TRBV10-3; d_gene: NA; abundance: NA; j_gene: TRBJ2-1; CDR3nt: TGTGCCATCAGTGGCTCAACAGGGTTCAATGAGCAGTTCTTC; CDR3aa: CAISGSTGFNEQFF
v_gene: TRBV12-3/TRBV12-4; d_gene: NA; abundance: few; j_gene: TRBJ2-7; CDR3nt: TGTGCCAGCGCCTACTTCAGCTCCTACGAGCAGTACTTC; CDR3aa: CASAYFSSYEQYF
v_gene: TRBV4-2; d_gene: NA; abundance: few; j_gene: TRBJ2-5; CDR3nt: TGTGCCAGCAGCCAAGTCCCAGCGGAGGTGGAGCAAGAGACCCAGTACTTC; CDR3aa: CASSQVPAEVEQETQYF
v_gene: TRBV4-3; d_gene: TRBD1; abundance: few; j_gene: TRBJ1-2; CDR3nt: TGCGCCAGCAGCCGGAGACAGGGGGAATATGGCTACACCTTC; CDR3aa: CASSRRQGEYGYTF
v_gene: TRBV6-5; d_gene: NA; abundance: many; j_gene: TRBJ1-6; CDR3nt: TGTGCCAGCAGTTACTCGAACCCGGGAAGTAATTCACCCCTCCACTTT; CDR3aa: CASSYSNPGSNSPLHF
v_gene: TRBV5-1; d_gene: NA; abundance: NA; j_gene: TRBJ2-3; CDR3nt: TGCGCCAGCAGCTTGGAGGGCGGAACCACAGATACGCAGTATTTT; CDR3aa: CASSLEGGTTDTQYF
v_gene: TRBV12-3/TRBV12-4; d_gene: NA; abundance: few; j_gene: TRBJ1-5; CDR3nt: TGTGCCAGCAGTTCGACTTTCAATCAGCCCCAGCATTTT; CDR3aa: CASSSTFNQPQHF
v_gene: TRBV20-1; d_gene: NA; abundance: few; j_gene: TRBJ1-5; CDR3nt: TGCAGTGCTAGATTCCAACGCGGTCGGCAGCCCCAGCATTTT; CDR3aa: CSARFQRGRQPQHF
v_gene: TRBV3-1; d_gene: NA; abundance: many; j_gene: TRBJ2-7; CDR3nt: TGTGCCAGCAGCCAAGTGGTCGGCGAGCAGTACTTC; CDR3aa: CASSQVVGEQYF
v_gene: TRBV10-3; d_gene: TRBD2; abundance: NA; j_gene: TRBJ2-1; CDR3nt: TGTGCCATCAGTGAACCTAGCGGGAGTGCTGAGCAGTTCTTC; CDR3aa: CAISEPSGSAEQFF
v_gene: TRBV6-1; d_gene: TRBD2; abundance: many; j_gene: TRBJ2-7; CDR3nt: TGTGCCAGCAGTTCTGGACTAGCGGAACTATCCTACGAGCAGTACTTC; CDR3aa: CASSSGLAELSYEQYF
v_gene: TRBV7-9; d_gene: NA; abundance: many; j_gene: TRBJ2-5; CDR3nt: TGTGCCAGCAGCTTAGTTGACCAAGAGACCCAGTACTTC; CDR3aa: CASSLVDQETQYF
v_gene: TRBV19; d_gene: NA; abundance: few; j_gene: TRBJ2-5; CDR3nt: TGTGCCAGTAGTGGGTGGGAGAAAGAGACCCAGTACTTC; CDR3aa: CASSGWEKETQYF
v_gene: TRBV29-1; d_gene: TRBD1; abundance: few; j_gene: TRBJ2-3; CDR3nt: TGCAGCGCCTGGTCCGGGACAGGGTCGGATACGCAGTATTTT; CDR3aa: CSAWSGTGSDTQYF
v_gene: TRBV3-1; d_gene: NA; abundance: few; j_gene: TRBJ1-6; CDR3nt: TGTGCCAGCAGCCCCTACTCTAGCTCCTATAATTCACCCCTCCACTTT; CDR3aa: CASSPYSSSYNSPLHF
v_gene: TRBV6-2/TRBV6-3; d_gene: NA; abundance: many; j_gene: TRBJ1-1; CDR3nt: TGTGCCAGCAGTCCAAACTATAAGACAGGCGGATCTGAAGCTTTCTTT; CDR3aa: CASSPNYKTGGSEAFF
v_gene: TRBV6-1; d_gene: TRBD1; abundance: many; j_gene: TRBJ1-1; CDR3nt: TGTGCCAGCAGCCCCACAGGGGCAGGGAGTGAAGCTTTCTTT; CDR3aa: CASSPTGAGSEAFF
v_gene: TRBV7-8; d_gene: NA; abundance: few; j_gene: TRBJ2-7; CDR3nt: TGTGCCAGCAGCTCCCACCCCCATACAGGGCAGAGCTCCTACGAGCAGTACTTC; CDR3aa: CASSSHPHTGQSSYEQYF
v_gene: TRBV10-1; d_gene: NA; abundance: many; j_gene: TRBJ2-7; CDR3nt: TGCGCCAGCAGTGGGTGTGGACGGAGGGATTTACCGTCAGCCTACGAGCAGTACTTC; CDR3aa: CASSGCGRRDLPSAYEQYF
v_gene: TRBV3-1; d_gene: TRBD2; abundance: many; j_gene: TRBJ2-7; CDR3nt: TGTGCCAGCAGCCGAGGGACTAGCGGGTTCTACGAGCAGTACTTC; CDR3aa: CASSRGTSGFYEQYF
v_gene: TRBV27; d_gene: NA; abundance: many; j_gene: TRBJ1-1; CDR3nt: TGTGCCAGCAGTTTTCGGGGTGCAACTGAAGCTTTCTTT; CDR3aa: CASSFRGATEAFF
v_gene: TRBV7-9; d_gene: NA; abundance: few; j_gene: TRBJ1-1; CDR3nt: TGTGCCAGCGTAGGGTGGGATGAAGCTTTCTTT; CDR3aa: CASVGWDEAFF
v_gene: TRBV11-3; d_gene: TRBD2; abundance: few; j_gene: TRBJ2-1; CDR3nt: TGTGCCAGCAGCTCATTTAGCGGGAGGGTATCCTACAATGAGCAGTTCTTC; CDR3aa: CASSSFSGRVSYNEQFF
v_gene: TRBV20-1; d_gene: NA; abundance: many; j_gene: TRBJ1-1; CDR3nt: TGCAGTGCTAGGACCGGGCTAGGAGGGGGAACTGAAGCTTTCTTT; CDR3aa: CSARTGLGGGTEAFF
v_gene: TRBV7-2; d_gene: NA; abundance: many; j_gene: TRBJ2-7; CDR3nt: TGTGCCAGCAGCCTGGGATATTCGACCTACGAGCAGTACTTC; CDR3aa: CASSLGYSTYEQYF
v_gene: TRBV11-1; d_gene: TRBD2; abundance: NA; j_gene: TRBJ2-2; CDR3nt: TGTGCCAGCACCTCCAGGAGAATAGCGGGAAGGCCCGGGGAGCTGTTTTTT; CDR3aa: CASTSRRIAGRPGELFF
v_gene: TRBV27; d_gene: TRBD1; abundance: NA; j_gene: TRBJ1-6; CDR3nt: TGTGCCAGCAGTCCCCGGGACAGGACCCCTTGGGATTCACCCCTCCACTTT; CDR3aa: CASSPRDRTPWDSPLHF
v_gene: TRBV7-9; d_gene: NA; abundance: NA; j_gene: TRBJ1-3; CDR3nt: TGTGCCAGCAGCAATGGACACTCTGGAAACACCATATATTTT; CDR3aa: CASSNGHSGNTIYF
v_gene: TRBV11-2; d_gene: NA; abundance: many; j_gene: TRBJ1-1; CDR3nt: TGTGCCAGCAGCTCCCTATCCACTGAAGCTTTCTTT; CDR3aa: CASSSLSTEAFF
v_gene: TRBV10-1; d_gene: NA; abundance: few; j_gene: TRBJ1-1; CDR3nt: TGCGCCAGCAGTGAGTCTTTGGGTAACACTGAAGCTTTCTTT; CDR3aa: CASSESLGNTEAFF
v_gene: TRBV6-2/TRBV6-3; d_gene: TRBD1; abundance: many; j_gene: TRBJ2-7; CDR3nt: TGTGCCAGCAGGGCCGGGACAGGGATGGCATCCTACGAGCAGTACTTC; CDR3aa: CASRAGTGMASYEQYF
v_gene: TRBV18; d_gene: TRBD2; abundance: NA; j_gene: TRBJ2-2; CDR3nt: TGTGCCAGCTCACCACCGGGACTAGGAGGAACCGGGGAGCTGTTTTTT; CDR3aa: CASSPPGLGGTGELFF
v_gene: TRBV20-1; d_gene: TRBD2; abundance: NA; j_gene: TRBJ2-7; CDR3nt: TGCAGTGCTCCTCGACTAGCGGGGGAATCCTACGAGCAGTACTTC; CDR3aa: CSAPRLAGESYEQYF
v_gene: TRBV11-2; d_gene: NA; abundance: many; j_gene: TRBJ1-1; CDR3nt: TGTGCCAGCAGCCTCAATACTCGACAGTCTGAAGCTTTCTTT; CDR3aa: CASSLNTRQSEAFF
v_gene: TRBV11-2; d_gene: NA; abundance: NA; j_gene: TRBJ1-1; CDR3nt: TGTGCCAGCAGCGCAAGGGACGGCCGTTGGGGCACTGAAGCTTTCTTT; CDR3aa: CASSARDGRWGTEAFF
v_gene: TRBV5-8; d_gene: NA; abundance: NA; j_gene: TRBJ1-5; CDR3nt: TGTGCCAGCAGGGCCGGTGTGGATCAGCCCCAGCATTTT; CDR3aa: CASRAGVDQPQHF
v_gene: TRBV5-1; d_gene: NA; abundance: NA; j_gene: TRBJ2-2; CDR3nt: TGCGCCACCAGTCCCGCTGTTTCGGGCGGGGAGCTGTTTTTT; CDR3aa: CATSPAVSGGELFF
v_gene: TRBV20-1; d_gene: NA; abundance: many; j_gene: TRBJ2-5; CDR3nt: TGCAGTGCTAGCGCCGGGTTTCAAGAGACCCAGTACTTC; CDR3aa: CSASAGFQETQYF
v_gene: TRBV29-1; d_gene: TRBD1; abundance: many; j_gene: TRBJ2-7; CDR3nt: TGCAGCGTTGTGGGACAGGGAAAAGCCTACGAGCAGTACTTC; CDR3aa: CSVVGQGKAYEQYF
v_gene: TRBV4-1; d_gene: TRBD2; abundance: NA; j_gene: TRBJ2-2; CDR3nt: TGCGCCAGCAGCCCGGTCGGACTAGCGCAATTCACCGGGGAGCTGCTTTTT; CDR3aa: CASSPVGLAQFTGELLF
v_gene: TRBV4-3; d_gene: TRBD2; abundance: many; j_gene: TRBJ2-1; CDR3nt: TGCGCCAGCAGCCGTGATGCTAGCGGGAGTGGTAATGAGCAGTTCTTC; CDR3aa: CASSRDASGSGNEQFF
v_gene: TRBV11-2; d_gene: NA; abundance: NA; j_gene: TRBJ2-1; CDR3nt: TGTGCCAGCAGCTTAGGGGGGAATGGGCAGTTCTTC; CDR3aa: CASSLGGNGQFF
v_gene: TRBV24-1; d_gene: TRBD2; abundance: many; j_gene: TRBJ2-1; CDR3nt: TGTGCCACCAGTGATTTGCTAAGCGGGATAGAGGACAATGAGCAGTTCTTC; CDR3aa: CATSDLLSGIEDNEQFF
v_gene: TRBV6-5; d_gene: TRBD1; abundance: many; j_gene: TRBJ2-7; CDR3nt: TGTGCCAGCAGCAGAGGACAGGTTGGCGAGCAGTACTTC; CDR3aa: CASSRGQVGEQYF
v_gene: TRBV29-1; d_gene: TRBD1; abundance: NA; j_gene: TRBJ2-7; CDR3nt: TGCAGCGGAGGGACAGTCGAACCCTACGAGCAGTACTTC; CDR3aa: CSGGTVEPYEQYF
v_gene: TRBV6-1; d_gene: NA; abundance: few; j_gene: TRBJ2-1; CDR3nt: TGTGCCAGCAGTTTAGCCACCGACTACAATGAGCAGTTCTTC; CDR3aa: CASSLATDYNEQFF
v_gene: TRBV27; d_gene: NA; abundance: many; j_gene: TRBJ2-3; CDR3nt: TGTGCCAGCAGTTTATCCGGGTTCTCTAGCACAGATACGCAGTATTTT; CDR3aa: CASSLSGFSSTDTQYF
v_gene: TRBV11-2; d_gene: TRBD1; abundance: many; j_gene: TRBJ1-3; CDR3nt: TGTGCCAGCAGCATACAGGGGGCGTATGGAAACACCATATATTTT; CDR3aa: CASSIQGAYGNTIYF
v_gene: TRBV12-3/TRBV12-4; d_gene: TRBD1; abundance: many; j_gene: TRBJ1-6; CDR3nt: TGTGCCAGCAGTTTAGGACAGGGAGGGTCACCCCTCCACTTT; CDR3aa: CASSLGQGGSPLHF
v_gene: TRBV6-1; d_gene: NA; abundance: many; j_gene: TRBJ2-1; CDR3nt: TGTGCCAGCAGTTATACCGGGTTCGATGAGCAGTTCTTC; CDR3aa: CASSYTGFDEQFF